This TCR beta chain derives from a study of blood T cell repertoires in COVID-19. About the research overall: PBMCs, B-cell-depleted T cells, or T cells were the source of the cDNA or gDNA that made up the material.

After removal of 5 bases from V and 3 bases from J, the junction contained 13 bases not matched to a gene. There are 19 residues in the CDR3. Germline V gives CDR1 SEHNR, CDR2 FQNEAQ (reference sequence). Produced via immunoSEQ multiplex PCR; TCRdb's table is partial and in-frame only. The data contain 330,000 or so clones, roughly 90% of them seen just once; the ten biggest clones take up under 5%. Patients of the Seattle cohort, enrolled during active infection, were followed longitudinally. The chain has TRBV7-9 and TRBJ1-4; 12 nucleotides align to TRBD1. What was sequenced was peripheral blood. The TCR originated in a woman aged 55-70 years with COVID-19, enrolled during active disease. In nucleotides, the CDR3 is TGTGCCAGCAGCCGTTCGTGGGGGGACAGGGGGCTCCCTAATGAAAAACTGTTTTTT. Its protein is CASSRSWGDRGLPNEKLFF.